The sequence of this T cell receptor beta chain was determined in a study of blood T cells in healthy people across ages. Primed by a sample-barcoded 5' primer and a J-beta primer mix, a second PCR proceeded for 7 to 11 cycles. TCRdb reanalysed the 5' RACE reads using MiXCR and keeps one entry per CDR3 protein. The repertoire holds 850,000 or so distinct CDR3 sequences, more than 25% seen once, with approximately 15% in the top ten. This clonotype occurred a few times. CDR3 size: 15 residues. Germline values: CDR1 LNHDA, CDR2 SQIVND (reference sequence). V lost 3 bases and J lost 0; bases outside the gene matches: 3.

The clonotype originates from an elderly woman in good health. The chain couples TRBV19 to TRBJ1-2, with 8 bases identical to TRBD1. Sequenced material: blood. The CDR3 DNA reads as TGTGCCAGTAGTATGCCGGGACAGGCTAACTATGGCTACACCTTC. This translates into CASSMPGQANYGYTF.